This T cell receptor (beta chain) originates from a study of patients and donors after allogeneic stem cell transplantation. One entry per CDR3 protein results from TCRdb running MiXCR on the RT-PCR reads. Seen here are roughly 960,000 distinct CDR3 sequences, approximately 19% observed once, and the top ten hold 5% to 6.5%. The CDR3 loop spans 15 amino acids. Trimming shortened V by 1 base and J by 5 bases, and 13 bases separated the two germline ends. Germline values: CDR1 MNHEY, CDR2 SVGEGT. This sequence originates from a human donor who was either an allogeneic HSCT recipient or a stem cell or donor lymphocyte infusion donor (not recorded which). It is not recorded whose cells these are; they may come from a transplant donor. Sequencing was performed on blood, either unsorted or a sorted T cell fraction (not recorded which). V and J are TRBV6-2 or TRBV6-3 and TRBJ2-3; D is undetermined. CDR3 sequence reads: CASSYYGFGGDTQYF. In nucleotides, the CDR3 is TGTGCCAGCAGTTACTACGGTTTTGGCGGAGATACGCAGTATTTT.